The clone carrying this T cell receptor (beta chain) was found once. Its antigen is unknown. These data originate in a study of shared clonotypes between healthy human individuals. Study-level results: For naive CD4 cells, 4% to 5% of clonotypes were shared across a handful of donors.

Naive CD45RA+ and memory CD45RA-negative subsets were split from CD4+ cells. The repertoire was sequenced with immunoSEQ multiplex PCR; TCRdb's copy has only in-frame clones and lacks some. The sample holds roughly 220,000 clones; 50% to 80% are singletons and the top ten take roughly 11%. V was clipped by 2 bases and J by 2 bases; unmatched bases: 5. Germline loops: CDR1 SGDLS, CDR2 YYNGEE. The CDR3 runs 15 residues. This clonotype was obtained from a man aged 25-45 years in good health. V is TRBV9 and J is TRBJ2-7, with 9 bases that match TRBD1. Sequencing was carried out using memory CD4+ T cells sorted from blood. Documented subset: CD45RA-negative fraction. The CDR3 DNA follows: TGTGCCAGCAGCGTCTACAGGGGGCCCACCTACGAGCAGTACTTC. Protein: CASSVYRGPTYEQYF.